One and the same sample provided the 6 T cell receptor beta chains below, sequenced in a study of shared clonotypes between healthy human individuals. Using immunoSEQ multiplex PCR, the repertoire was profiled, and TCRdb retains in-frame clones only, with some absent. The sample holds about 1.5 million clones; approximately 98% are singletons and the top ten take approximately 0.45%. Specimen: naive CD4+ T cells sorted from blood. As to subset: CD45RA+ positively selected. These receptors were collected from a man aged 25-45 years in good health.

This clone was recorded once. This rearrangement joins TRBV5-4 to TRBJ2-1, with D unclear. The germline gives CDR1 SGHNT, CDR2 YYREEE (reference sequence). The CDR3 extends over 12 amino acids. The V and J ends lost 2 bases and 12 bases respectively, with 12 bases between them. CDR3 region: CASSLPTLAQFF. CDR3 nucleotide sequence: TGTGCCAGCAGCTTACCGACCCTGGCGCAGTTCTTC. Using reference TRBV5-4 and TRBJ2-1 for the parts outside the CDR3, the full variable domain is ETGVTQSPTHLIKTRGQQVTLRCSSQSGHNTVSWYQQALGQGPQFIFQYYREEENGRGNFPPRFSGLQFPNYSSELNVNALELDDSALYLCASSLPTLAQFFGPGTRLTVL.

The chain has TRBV7-2 and TRBJ2-1; either TRBD1 or TRBD2 may supply D (5 bases each). V lost 1 base and J 1 base, leaving 8 bases between the germline ends. There are 15 residues in the CDR3. Germline V CDR1 and CDR2: SGHTA, FQGNSA. The CDR3 region has the DNA TGTGCCAGCAGCTTAGACTGGGGGTCCTACAATGAGCAGTTCTTC. Translating gives CASSLDWGSYNEQFF.

The rearrangement links TRBV7-9 to TRBJ2-7, with a weak D call TRBD1 (6 bases). From germline, CDR1 is SEHNR and CDR2 FQNEAQ (reference sequence). The CDR3 covers 17 residues. V lost 2 bases, J lost 2 bases, and 19 bases lay in between. CDR3 residues: CASSLFKGQTIPYEQYF. The CDR3 nucleotides read TGTGCCAGCAGCTTATTTAAGGGACAAACAATCCCCTACGAGCAGTACTTC.

This chain links TRBV11-2 with TRBJ2-1; D not certain. The CDR3 is made up of 18 amino acids. V was pared by 1 base and J by 0 bases, with 16 bases between. Germline V lookup: CDR1 SGHAT, CDR2 FQNNGV. The chain's CDR3 is CASSLVSSRLISYNEQFF. CDR3 coding DNA: TGTGCCAGCAGCTTAGTCTCGTCACGGTTGATCTCCTACAATGAGCAGTTCTTC.

This chain connects TRBV6-1 to TRBJ2-3, with 8 nucleotides matching TRBD2. The CDR3 loop spans 15 amino acids. V was pared by 2 bases and J by 1 base, with 2 bases of the junction left unmatched. Germline-derived CDR1 and CDR2 are MNHNS and SASEGT. The CDR3 nucleotides are TGTGCCAGCAGTGAATCCGGGGGGGGCACAGATACGCAGTATTTT. This sequence encodes CASSESGGGTDTQYF.

This chain links TRBV18 with TRBJ2-7; TRBD1 aligns across 10 bases. Germline-derived CDR1 and CDR2 are KGHSH and LQKENI. V shed 6 bases and J 2 bases; nucleotides not matched to a gene: 10. This CDR3 has 16 amino acids. CDR3 DNA: TGTGCCAGCTCCCAAGTCCAAGGGACAGGGGCCTACGAGCAGTACTTC. It translates to CASSQVQGTGAYEQYF. The entire variable domain, with the rest obtained from reference TRBV18 and TRBJ2-7, is as follows: NAGVMQNPRHLVRRRGQEARLRCSPMKGHSHVYWYRQLPEEGLKFMVYLQKENIIDESGMPKERFSAEFPKEGPSILRIQQVVRGDSAAYFCASSQVQGTGAYEQYFGPGTRLTVT.